The next 30 T cell receptor beta chains were all read from a single sample in a study of cytomegalovirus exposure and HLA in healthy donors. Profiled with immunoSEQ multiplex PCR; TCRdb holds only in-frame clones, not every one. In the table there are over 150,000 clones, about 90% of which are singletons. The sample comprised PBMCs. The receptors were gathered from a woman younger than 30 in good health and CMV-seropositive.

The chain couples TRBV2 to TRBJ1-5, with no clear D. From germline, CDR1 is SNHLY and CDR2 FYNNEI. The V and J ends lost 1 base and 7 bases respectively, with 8 bases between them. This CDR3 comprises 13 residues. CDR3 bases: TGTGCCAGCAGTGAAGATGGCTTCCAGCCCCAGCATTTT. The encoded protein is CASSEDGFQPQHF. Together with reference TRBV2 and TRBJ1-5, the CDR3 gives the full variable domain: EPEVTQTPSHQVTQMGQEVILRCVPISNHLYFYWYRQILGQKVEFLVSFYNNEISEKSEIFDDQFSVERPDGSNFTLKIRSTKLEDSAMYFCASSEDGFQPQHFGDGTRLSIL.

The chain uses TRBV5-1 and TRBJ1-5; no reliable D call. Deletions cut 0 bases from V and 9 bases from J, with 10 bases between. Germline assignment: CDR1 SGHRS and CDR2 YFSETQ. The CDR3 has 13 amino acids. The CDR3 reads CASSLDLDGPQHF. The CDR3, as DNA: TGCGCCAGCAGCTTGGACCTAGACGGGCCCCAGCATTTT.

This clone occurred once. The chain is built from TRBV19 and TRBJ1-2; D possibly corresponds to TRBD1 (5 bases). The CDR3 extends over 14 amino acids. From germline, CDR1 is LNHDA and CDR2 SQIVND (reference sequence). Trimming removed 4 bases at V and 8 bases at J, with 17 bases between. CDR3: CASSKGWDLGGYTF. The CDR3 nucleotides read TGTGCCAGTAGTAAGGGGTGGGATTTGGGCGGCTACACCTTC. The full variable domain, its missing parts supplied by reference TRBV19 and TRBJ1-2, is DGGITQSPKYLFRKEGQNVTLSCEQNLNHDAMYWYRQDPGQGLRLIYYSQIVNDFQKGDIAEGYSVSREKKESFPLTVTSAQKNPTAFYLCASSKGWDLGGYTFGSGTRLTVV.

The rearrangement joins TRBV6-1 to TRBJ2-7, with 14 bases aligning to TRBD2. The germline V gene has CDR1 MNHNS and CDR2 SASEGT. The ends lost 3 bases at V and 2 bases at J; junction bases unmatched: 3. The CDR3 sequence is 16 residues long. The CDR3 DNA follows: TGTGCCAGCAGTGAGCTGACTAGCGGGGGGGCCTACGAGCAGTACTTC. Translated: CASSELTSGGAYEQYF.

The chain joins TRBV4-2 to TRBJ2-1; D may be TRBD1 (5 bases). The CDR3 extends over 16 amino acids. With 0 bases removed from V and 2 bases from J, the gap between germline ends came to 11 bases. Per the germline V gene, CDR1 is LGHNA and CDR2 is YNFKEQ. CDR3 sequence (DNA): TGTGCCAGCAGCCAAGAGGGCAGGGTAACCTACAATGAGCAGTTCTTC. This sequence encodes CASSQEGRVTYNEQFF.

The chain joins TRBV14 to TRBJ2-3, with D perhaps matching TRBD1 (6 bases). CDR1 and CDR2 (germline): SGHDN, FVKESK. The ends were cut back, 3 bases at V and 2 bases at J, with 15 bases in the middle. This CDR3 is built from 16 residues. CDR3: CASSQRGGSYTDTQYF. In DNA form, the CDR3 reads TGTGCCAGCAGCCAGCGAGGGGGATCATACACAGATACGCAGTATTTT.

This chain links TRBV7-7 with TRBJ2-7; 12 bases align to TRBD1. The CDR3 has 16 residues. J was trimmed by 5 bases and V by 5 bases; bases with no gene match: 10. The germline V gene encodes CDR1 SSHAT and CDR2 FNYEAQ (reference sequence). The CDR3, as DNA: TGTGCCAGCAGCCCGGGGATCGGGACAGGGGGCCACGAGCAGTACTTC. This encodes CASSPGIGTGGHEQYF.

V usage is TRBV10-3 and J usage is TRBJ2-3, with TRBD1 as a possible D gene (6 bases). The CDR3 spans 13 residues. The ends were cut back, 8 bases at V and 2 bases at J, with 11 bases in the middle. Germline-derived CDR1 and CDR2 are ENHRY and SYGVKD. CDR3 region: CAISTGNTDTQYF. CDR3 DNA sequence: TGTGCCATCTCAACAGGGAACACAGATACGCAGTATTTT.

The V call is TRBV7-2, the J call TRBJ2-7, with 8 nucleotides matching TRBD1. This CDR3 contains 14 residues. V shed 5 bases and J 4 bases; nucleotides not matched to a gene: 7. Germline V gene sequence: CDR1 SGHTA, CDR2 FQGNSA. The CDR3 sequence: CASSMRQGPYEQYF. As DNA, the CDR3 is TGTGCCAGCAGCATGAGACAGGGGCCGTACGAGCAGTACTTC.

V gene TRBV6-5 combines with J gene TRBJ2-1, with D perhaps TRBD2 (5 bases). This CDR3 is built from 14 residues. In germline, CDR1 is MNHEY, CDR2 SVGAGI. Trimming stripped 2 bases from V and 2 bases from J, with 7 bases between. This CDR3 reads CASSYEGAYNEQFF. The CDR3 DNA sequence: TGTGCCAGCAGTTACGAGGGAGCCTACAATGAGCAGTTCTTC.

The gene calls are TRBV5-1 and TRBJ2-2; 9 bases line up with TRBD2. This CDR3 has 19 residues. Germline loops: CDR1 SGHRS, CDR2 YFSETQ. The trim removed 1 base at V and 0 bases at J, leaving 10 bases unmatched. CDR3 amino acids: CASSLLQRGAIANTGELFF. Written as DNA, the CDR3 is TGCGCCAGCAGCTTGTTGCAGCGGGGGGCAATTGCGAACACCGGGGAGCTGTTTTTT.

The chain carries TRBV28 and TRBJ1-2, with 7 bases that match TRBD1. This CDR3 contains 14 residues. The germline V gene encodes CDR1 MDHEN and CDR2 SYDVKM. The ends lost 6 bases at V and 3 bases at J; junction bases unmatched: 7. The CDR3 sequence: CASRMGQKDYGYTF. CDR3 nucleotides: TGTGCCAGCAGGATGGGACAGAAGGACTATGGCTACACCTTC.

The rearrangement uses TRBV6-6 and TRBJ1-5; D perhaps matches TRBD1 (5 bases). Trimming stripped 2 bases from V and 3 bases from J, with 8 bases between. The CDR3 runs 14 residues. CDR1 is MNHNY and CDR2 is SVGAGI in the germline V gene (reference sequence). The CDR3 DNA is TGTGCCAGCAGTTACAGGGGAACCAATCAGCCCCAGCATTTT. Residues: CASSYRGTNQPQHF.

The genes are TRBV4-3 and TRBJ2-1; TRBD2 aligns across 9 bases. The CDR3 loop spans 16 amino acids. Losses at the gene ends were 0 bases for V and 6 bases for J; bases not matched to a gene: 6. CDR1 is LGHNA and CDR2 is YSLEER in the germline V gene. CDR3 bases: TGCGCCAGCAGCCAAGATTTGGCGGGAGGGAGCAATGAGCAGTTCTTC. This encodes CASSQDLAGGSNEQFF.

This chain connects TRBV28 to TRBJ2-7; TRBD2 agrees at 11 bases. CDR3 size: 14 residues. After removal of 5 bases from V and 8 bases from J, the junction contained 8 bases not matched to a gene. Germline lookup yields CDR1 MDHEN and CDR2 SYDVKM. CDR3 residues: CASSGTSGFVKQYF. The CDR3 DNA sequence: TGTGCCAGCAGTGGGACTAGCGGATTTGTGAAGCAGTACTTC. Combining the CDR3 with reference TRBV28 and TRBJ2-7 gives the whole variable domain DVKVTQSSRYLVKRTGEKVFLECVQDMDHENMFWYRQDPGLGLRLIYFSYDVKMKEKGDIPEGYSVSREKKERFSLILESASTNQTSMYLCASSGTSGFVKQYFGPGTRLTVT.

The rearrangement uses TRBV7-8 and TRBJ2-5; D not resolved. Trimming stripped 5 bases from V and 6 bases from J, with 13 bases between. This CDR3 has 13 residues. Germline assignment: CDR1 SGHVS and CDR2 FQNEAQ. CDR3: CASSADSYKTQYF. CDR3 DNA sequence: TGTGCCAGCAGCGCAGACTCGTATAAGACCCAGTACTTC. Filled out from reference TRBV7-8 and TRBJ2-5, the complete variable domain reads GAGVSQSPRYKVAKRGQDVALRCDPISGHVSLFWYQQALGQGPEFLTYFQNEAQLDKSGLPSDRFFAERPEGSVSTLKIQRTQQEDSAVYLCASSADSYKTQYFGPGTRLLVL.

The rearrangement links TRBV4-1 to TRBJ1-5, with D possibly TRBD1 on 5 matching bases. Germline CDR1 and CDR2: MGHRA and YSYEKL. Trimming took 4 bases from V and 4 from J, leaving 14 bases between them. CDR3 length: 15 amino acids. As DNA, the CDR3 is TGCGCCAGCAGCCGGGCAGGGTTGCCAAATCAGCCCCAGCATTTT. It encodes CASSRAGLPNQPQHF.

The chain couples TRBV5-1 to TRBJ2-1; 13 bases are shared with TRBD2. CDR1 and CDR2 from the germline V gene are SGHRS and YFSETQ. CDR3 size: 15 residues. The J segment lost 4 bases and the V segment lost 10 bases, leaving 8 bases of the junction unmatched. DNA of the CDR3: TGCGCCTCTTTTGAACTAGCGGGGGGGTACAATGAGCAGTTCTTC. Amino acid sequence: CASFELAGGYNEQFF.

The genes are TRBV28 and TRBJ2-5; D may be TRBD2 (6 bases). This CDR3 comprises 14 residues. CDR1 and CDR2 (germline): MDHEN, SYDVKM. The V end was cut by 3 bases, the J end by 2 bases, with 10 bases between. CDR3 residues: CASSFRLGQETQYF. The CDR3 nucleotides are TGTGCCAGCAGTTTTAGACTAGGGCAAGAGACCCAGTACTTC.

The chain combines TRBV4-3 with TRBJ2-5; 10 nucleotides line up with TRBD2. CDR3 length: 16 residues. Germline V gene data show CDR1 as LGHNA and CDR2 as YSLEER. V dropped 2 bases and J dropped 5; count of bases not matched to a gene: 8. The CDR3 region has the DNA TGCGCCAGCAGCCAACTAAGCGGGAGGGCCGGCGAGACCCAGTACTTC. Translating it yields CASSQLSGRAGETQYF.

The V call is TRBV19, the J call TRBJ1-2, with TRBD1 matching over 7 bases. The germline CDR1 and CDR2 sequences are LNHDA and SQIVND (reference sequence). This CDR3 is 13 amino acids long. V shed 5 bases, J shed 5 bases, and the junction held 5 bases outside the gene matches. Here the CDR3 reads CASSLPGGYGYTF. DNA for the CDR3: TGTGCCAGTAGTTTACCAGGGGGGTATGGCTACACCTTC.

The rearrangement uses TRBV27 and TRBJ1-2; 7 bases map to TRBD1. The V gene end was trimmed by 6 bases and the J gene end by 0 bases; junction bases not matched to a gene: 13. This CDR3 region has 17 residues. CDR1 and CDR2 from the germline V gene are MNHEY and SMNVEV (reference sequence). The CDR3 DNA reads as TGTGCCAGCAGCAACTTGGGACAGTCTACAGCTAACTATGGCTACACCTTC. Translating gives CASSNLGQSTANYGYTF.

This clone occurred once. V is TRBV28 and J is TRBJ2-1, with a possible D match to TRBD1 (5 bases). V lost 6 bases and J lost 0, with 9 bases in between. Germline V CDR1 and CDR2: MDHEN, SYDVKM. The CDR3 has 14 residues. The CDR3 nucleotides are TGTGCCAGCAGGGGGCTAAGCTCCTACAATGAGCAGTTCTTC. Its protein product is CASRGLSSYNEQFF.

V usage is TRBV2 and J usage is TRBJ2-1; D gene uncertain. Germline assignment: CDR1 SNHLY and CDR2 FYNNEI. The V end was cut by 6 bases, the J end by 4 bases, with 4 bases between. The CDR3 is 11 amino acids. CDR3 region: CASRAYNEQFF. The CDR3 nucleotides read TGTGCCAGCAGAGCATACAATGAGCAGTTCTTC.

This chain connects TRBV11-2 to TRBJ2-5; 9 nucleotides agree with TRBD2. CDR1 and CDR2 (germline): SGHAT, FQNNGV. The CDR3 extends over 18 amino acids. The junction had 15 bases not matched to a gene; V was cut back by 5 bases and J by 2 bases. CDR3 loop: CASSQRLAEELFQETQYF. CDR3 DNA: TGTGCCAGCAGCCAGAGACTAGCGGAAGAACTATTTCAAGAGACCCAGTACTTC. The variable domain in full, with the rest retrieved from reference TRBV11-2 and TRBJ2-5, is EAGVAQSPRYKIIEKRQSVAFWCNPISGHATLYWYQQILGQGPKLLIQFQNNGVVDDSQLPKDRFSAERLKGVDSTLKIQPAKLEDSAVYLCASSQRLAEELFQETQYFGPGTRLLVL.

The J gene is TRBJ2-2, the V gene TRBV5-4; D is possibly TRBD1 (6 bases). V gave up 3 bases and J gave up 2 bases, with 11 bases separating them. Germline V gene lookup returns CDR1 SGHNT and CDR2 YYREEE (reference sequence). The CDR3 contains 15 residues. For the CDR3, the DNA is TGTGCCAGCAGCTCGAGACAGGAAAACACCGGGGAGCTGTTTTTT. Translating it yields CASSSRQENTGELFF.

The chain carries TRBV7-8 and TRBJ2-7; the match to TRBD2 covers 8 bases. Looked up from germline, CDR1 is SGHVS and CDR2 is FQNEAQ. The length of the CDR3 is 16 residues. Trimming removed 5 bases from V and 2 bases from J; junction bases left unmatched: 11. CDR3 sequence: CASSPSGGPDPYEQYF. The CDR3 nucleotides read TGTGCCAGCAGCCCCTCGGGGGGGCCTGACCCCTACGAGCAGTACTTC.

The CDR3 here is CASSLGLRYEQYF. The CDR3 DNA sequence: TGTGCCAGCAGCCTCGGACTCCGCTACGAGCAGTACTTC. The chain has TRBV6-5 and TRBJ2-7, with a possible D match to TRBD2 (5 bases). The CDR3 sequence is 13 residues long. The V and J ends lost 6 bases and 3 bases respectively, with 12 bases between them. In germline, CDR1 is MNHEY, CDR2 SVGAGI.

The CDR3 here is CASSSLGAGANVLTF. The CDR3 DNA follows: TGTGCCAGCAGTTCATTAGGAGCGGGGGCCAACGTCCTGACTTTC. V is TRBV27 and J is TRBJ2-6; D gene ambiguous. V dropped 4 bases and J dropped 4 bases, with 11 bases sitting between them. CDR1 is MNHEY, CDR2 SMNVEV, per germline (reference sequence). The CDR3 extends over 15 amino acids.

DNA of the CDR3: TGTGCCAGCAGCCCGGGGGGGAATGAGCAGTTCTTC. It codes for CASSPGGNEQFF. The chain links TRBV11-3 to TRBJ2-1; 8 bases are shared with TRBD2. CDR1 and CDR2 from the germline V gene are SGHNT and YENEEA. V dropped 5 bases and J dropped 7; count of bases not matched to a gene: 1. The CDR3 sequence is 12 residues long.